This TCR beta chain comes out of a study of T-cell memory formation after mild COVID-19. Study-level information: The two donors had largely donor-specific TCR clusters.

General study results and limits: Confirmation was lacking for SARS-CoV-2 specificity of second-wave clones that peaked on day 37. Contracting clones from day 15 to 85 showed balanced CD4/CD8; later expanders favored CD4+. Cross-reactive memory apparently joined, as some responding clones appeared in pre-infection memory.

V dropped 7 bases and J dropped 7; count of bases not matched to a gene: 10. CDR1 and CDR2 (germline): MNHEY, SVGAGI. The CDR3 contains 14 residues. A remark on this clonotype: Its specificity is not known.

TCRdb called the 5' RACE reads again in MiXCR, with one record for every CDR3 protein. The data hold approximately 500,000 distinct CDR3 sequences, with around 27% observed a single time. The J gene is TRBJ2-1, the V gene TRBV6-5; TRBD1 matches 7 bases. Material: PBMCs or a T cell subset sorted from them (not recorded which). The origin of this receptor is an adult woman who had mild COVID-19 (a few samples of this study predate the infection). Cell type and time point are not known. For the CDR3, the DNA is TGTGCCAGCACCCCCGGGACAGTAAAAAATGAGCAGTTCTTC. Translation gives CASTPGTVKNEQFF.